Presented here are 2 T cell receptor beta chains from one specimen sequenced in a study of blood T cells in healthy people across ages. For the second PCR, which ran for about 6 to 12 cycles, a sample-barcoded 5' primer and a J-beta primer mix were used. TCRdb ran MiXCR on the 5' RACE reads and lists one entry per CDR3 protein. The sample contains some 1.6 million distinct CDR3 sequences, 30% to 35% of which appear only once. Specimen: blood. The receptors shown here come from a woman in her 30s in good health.

The genes are TRBV11-2 and TRBJ1-2; D not certain. The CDR3 runs to 17 residues. CDR1 and CDR2 (germline): SGHAT, FQNNGV. V was trimmed by 3 bases and J by 0 bases, leaving 17 bases between them. CDR3 residues: CASSFTSSRRTNYGYTF. The DNA for the CDR3 is TGTGCCAGCAGCTTTACCTCCTCGAGGAGGACTAACTATGGCTACACCTTC.

About this clonotype itself: This sequence may be a read error, since a much larger clone differs from it by one base. J is TRBJ2-3 and V is TRBV29-1; tentatively, D is TRBD2 (6 bases). The CDR3 loop spans 19 amino acids. From germline, CDR1 is SQVTM and CDR2 ANQGSEA. In DNA, the CDR3 is TGCAACGTCCTACAGAGGAGACTAGACAAAAAGGAGGTCACAGATACGCAGTATTTT. Amino acid sequence: CNVLQRRLDKKEVTDTQYF.